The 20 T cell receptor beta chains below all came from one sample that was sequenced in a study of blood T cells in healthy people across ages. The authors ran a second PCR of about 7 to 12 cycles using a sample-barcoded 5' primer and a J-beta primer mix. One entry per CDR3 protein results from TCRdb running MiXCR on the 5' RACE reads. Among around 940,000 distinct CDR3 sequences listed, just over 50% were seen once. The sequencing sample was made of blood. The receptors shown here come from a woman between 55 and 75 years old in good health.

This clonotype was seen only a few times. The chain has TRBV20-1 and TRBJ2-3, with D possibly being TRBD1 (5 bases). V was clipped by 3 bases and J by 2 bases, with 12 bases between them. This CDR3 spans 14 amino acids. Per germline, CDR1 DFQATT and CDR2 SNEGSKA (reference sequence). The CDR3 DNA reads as TGCAGTGCTAGCCTGGCAGGGAACACAGATACGCAGTATTTT. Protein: CSASLAGNTDTQYF.

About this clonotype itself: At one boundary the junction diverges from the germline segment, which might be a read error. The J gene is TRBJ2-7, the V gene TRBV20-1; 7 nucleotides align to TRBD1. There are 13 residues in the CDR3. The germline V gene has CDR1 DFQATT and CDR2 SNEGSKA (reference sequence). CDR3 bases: TGCAGTGCTACCAAACAGGGGCCAAACATTCAGCACTTC. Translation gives CSATKQGPNIQHF.

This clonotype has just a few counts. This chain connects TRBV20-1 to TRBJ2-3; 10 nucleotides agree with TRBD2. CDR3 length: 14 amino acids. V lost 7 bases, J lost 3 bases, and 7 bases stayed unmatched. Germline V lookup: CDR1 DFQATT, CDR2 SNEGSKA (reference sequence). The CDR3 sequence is CSGIKREGTDTQYF. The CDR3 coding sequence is TGCAGTGGGATAAAGCGGGAGGGAACAGATACGCAGTATTTT.

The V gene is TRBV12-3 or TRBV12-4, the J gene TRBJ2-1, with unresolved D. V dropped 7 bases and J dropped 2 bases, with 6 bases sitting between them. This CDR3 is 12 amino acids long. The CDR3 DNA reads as TGTGCCAGCACCCTAACCTACAATGAGCAGTTCTTC. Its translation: CASTLTYNEQFF.

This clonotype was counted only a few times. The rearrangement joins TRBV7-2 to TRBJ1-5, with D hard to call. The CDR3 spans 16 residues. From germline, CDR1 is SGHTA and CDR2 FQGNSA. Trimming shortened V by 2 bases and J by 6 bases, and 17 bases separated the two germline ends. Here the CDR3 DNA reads TGTGCCAGCAGCTTAAATGGTCCGAGAAATGGTCAGCCCCAGCATTTT. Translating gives CASSLNGPRNGQPQHF.

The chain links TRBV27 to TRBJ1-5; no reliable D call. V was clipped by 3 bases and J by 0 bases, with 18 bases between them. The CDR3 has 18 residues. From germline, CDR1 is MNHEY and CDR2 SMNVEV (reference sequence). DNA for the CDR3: TGTGCCAGCAGTTTCCCGCAGGCGCGGGGTTATAGCAATCAGCCCCAGCATTTT. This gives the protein CASSFPQARGYSNQPQHF.

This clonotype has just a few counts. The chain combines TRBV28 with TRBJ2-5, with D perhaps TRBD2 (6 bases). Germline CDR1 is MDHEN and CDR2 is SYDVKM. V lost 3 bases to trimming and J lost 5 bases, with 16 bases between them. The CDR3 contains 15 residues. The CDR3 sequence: CASSFGTGAFETQYF. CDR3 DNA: TGTGCCAGCAGTTTTGGGACGGGAGCGTTTGAGACCCAGTACTTC.

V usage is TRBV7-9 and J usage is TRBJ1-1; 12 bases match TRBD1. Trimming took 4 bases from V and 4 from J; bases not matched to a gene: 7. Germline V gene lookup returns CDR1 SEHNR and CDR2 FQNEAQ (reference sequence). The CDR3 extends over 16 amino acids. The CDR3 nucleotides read TGTGCCAGCAGCTGGGGACAGGGGGCCGGTATCACTGAAGCTTTCTTT. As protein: CASSWGQGAGITEAFF.

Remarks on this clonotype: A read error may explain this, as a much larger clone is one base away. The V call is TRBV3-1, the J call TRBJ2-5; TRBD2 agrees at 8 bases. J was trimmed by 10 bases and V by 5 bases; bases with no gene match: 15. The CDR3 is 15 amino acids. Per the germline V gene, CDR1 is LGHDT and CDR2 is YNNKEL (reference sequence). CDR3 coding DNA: TGTGCCAGCAGCAAGAGCGGGAGTATCATGAAGATCCAGTACTTC. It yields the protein CASSKSGSIMKIQYF.

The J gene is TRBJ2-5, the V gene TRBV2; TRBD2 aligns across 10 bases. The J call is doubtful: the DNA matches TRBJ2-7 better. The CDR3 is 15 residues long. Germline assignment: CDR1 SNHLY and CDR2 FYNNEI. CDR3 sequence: CASRALAGAAYEQYF. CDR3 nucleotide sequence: TGTGCCAGCAGGGCGCTAGCGGGAGCGGCGTACGAGCAGTACTTC.

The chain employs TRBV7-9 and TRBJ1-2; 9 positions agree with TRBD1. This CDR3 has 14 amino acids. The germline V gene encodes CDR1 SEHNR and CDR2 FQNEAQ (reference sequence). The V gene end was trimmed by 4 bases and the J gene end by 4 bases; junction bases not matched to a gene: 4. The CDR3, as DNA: TGTGCCAGCAGCTATACAGGGGGCCGCTATGGCTACACCTTC. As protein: CASSYTGGRYGYTF.

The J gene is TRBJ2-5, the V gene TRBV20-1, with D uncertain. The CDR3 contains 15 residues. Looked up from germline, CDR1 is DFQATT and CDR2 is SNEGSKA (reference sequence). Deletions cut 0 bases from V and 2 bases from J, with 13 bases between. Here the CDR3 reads CSARDDSHGQETQYF. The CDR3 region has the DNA TGCAGTGCTAGAGATGATTCGCACGGGCAAGAGACCCAGTACTTC.

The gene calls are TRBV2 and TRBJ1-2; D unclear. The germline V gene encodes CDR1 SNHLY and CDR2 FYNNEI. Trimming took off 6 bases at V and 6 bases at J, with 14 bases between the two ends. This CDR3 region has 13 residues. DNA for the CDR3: TGTGCCAGCAGGACCACGGCGGGAAATGGCTACACCTTC. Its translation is CASRTTAGNGYTF.

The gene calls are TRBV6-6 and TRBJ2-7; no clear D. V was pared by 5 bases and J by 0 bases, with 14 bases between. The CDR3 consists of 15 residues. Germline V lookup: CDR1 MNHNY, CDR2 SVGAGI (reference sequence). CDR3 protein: CASSRPGSSSYEQYF. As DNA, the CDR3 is TGTGCCAGCAGTCGTCCCGGGTCGAGCTCCTACGAGCAGTACTTC.

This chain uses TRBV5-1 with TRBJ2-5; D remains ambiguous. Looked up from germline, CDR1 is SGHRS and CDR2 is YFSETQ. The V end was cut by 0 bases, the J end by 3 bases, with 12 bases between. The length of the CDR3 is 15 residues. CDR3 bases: TGCGCCAGCAGCTTGGGGTCCGGCCCGGAAGAGACCCAGTACTTC. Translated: CASSLGSGPEETQYF.

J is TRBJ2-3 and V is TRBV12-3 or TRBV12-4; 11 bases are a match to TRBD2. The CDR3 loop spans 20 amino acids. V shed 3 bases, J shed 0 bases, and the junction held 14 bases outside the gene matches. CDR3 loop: CASSFESLAGVPTSTDTQYF. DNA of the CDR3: TGTGCCAGCAGTTTCGAGTCACTAGCGGGAGTACCTACTAGCACAGATACGCAGTATTTT.

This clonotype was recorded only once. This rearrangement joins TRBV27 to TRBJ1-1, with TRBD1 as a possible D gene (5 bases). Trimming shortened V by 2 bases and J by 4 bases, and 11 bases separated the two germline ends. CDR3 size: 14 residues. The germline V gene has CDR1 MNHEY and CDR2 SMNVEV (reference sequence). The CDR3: CASSLQFTGTEAFF. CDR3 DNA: TGTGCCAGCAGTTTACAATTTACAGGCACTGAAGCTTTCTTT.

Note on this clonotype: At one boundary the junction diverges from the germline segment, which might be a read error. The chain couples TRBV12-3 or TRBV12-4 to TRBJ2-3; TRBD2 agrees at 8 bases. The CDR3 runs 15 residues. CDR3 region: CASNQAGDPTDTRYF. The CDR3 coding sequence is TGTGCCAGCAATCAAGCGGGAGACCCCACAGATACGCGGTATTTT.

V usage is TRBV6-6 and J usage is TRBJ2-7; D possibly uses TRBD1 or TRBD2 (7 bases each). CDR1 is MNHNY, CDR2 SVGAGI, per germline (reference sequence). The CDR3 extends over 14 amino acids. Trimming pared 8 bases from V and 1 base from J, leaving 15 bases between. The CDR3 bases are TGTGCCAGCTGGGAGGGGGACAGTTCCTACGAGCAGTACTTC. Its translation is CASWEGDSSYEQYF.

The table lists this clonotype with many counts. The CDR3 sequence: CASSGGLQETQYF. In nucleotides, the CDR3 is TGTGCCAGCAGCGGTGGCCTTCAAGAGACCCAGTACTTC. The rearrangement joins TRBV18 to TRBJ2-5; the D gene is possibly TRBD2 (5 bases). The V end lost 8 bases, the J end lost 2 bases, and 12 bases lay between the germline ends. This CDR3 is built from 13 residues. Per the germline V gene, CDR1 is KGHSH and CDR2 is LQKENI.